The 21 T cell receptor beta chains presented below share a single source sample, sequenced in a study of T-cell memory formation after mild COVID-19. In TCRdb, the 5' RACE reads were re-called with MiXCR into one record per CDR3 protein. The sample consists of 400,000 or so distinct CDR3 sequences, 20% to 25% of them appearing once. The sequenced material came from PBMCs or a T cell subset sorted from them (not recorded which). The source is an adult woman who had mild COVID-19 (a few samples of this study predate the infection). Cell type and time point are not known.

This clonotype was seen only a few times. The chain is built from TRBV5-1 and TRBJ2-3; D may be TRBD1 (6 bases). Trimming removed 0 bases at V and 0 bases at J, with 14 bases between. The CDR3 sequence is 17 residues long. The germline CDR1 and CDR2 sequences are SGHRS and YFSETQ. Here the CDR3 DNA reads TGCGCCAGCAGCTTGGCCAGGGGACGAAGTAGCACAGATACGCAGTATTTT. It translates to CASSLARGRSSTDTQYF.

There are many counts of this clonotype. The chain uses TRBV3-1 and TRBJ1-1; D unresolved. CDR3 size: 12 residues. Germline V lookup: CDR1 LGHDT, CDR2 YNNKEL (reference sequence). Deletions cut 6 bases from V and 8 bases from J, with 13 bases between. The chain's CDR3 is CASRSASEEAFF. The CDR3 nucleotides read TGTGCCAGCAGGTCAGCTAGCGAGGAAGCTTTCTTT.

This clonotype occurred many times. The chain employs TRBV12-3 or TRBV12-4 and TRBJ2-1, with TRBD2 matching 8 bases. This CDR3 region has 15 residues. The J segment lost 0 bases and the V segment lost 6 bases, leaving 4 bases of the junction unmatched. The CDR3 is CASRLLAASYNEQFF. In nucleotides, the CDR3 is TGTGCCAGCAGACTACTAGCGGCCTCCTACAATGAGCAGTTCTTC.

This clonotype has ten or more counts. V and J are TRBV3-1 and TRBJ2-1, with 8 bases aligning to TRBD2. Germline V gene lookup returns CDR1 LGHDT and CDR2 YNNKEL (reference sequence). The CDR3 runs 16 residues. V shed 4 bases, J shed 5 bases, and the junction held 10 bases outside the gene matches. CDR3 sequence reads: CASSPGGGRGHNEQFF. For the CDR3, the DNA is TGTGCCAGCAGCCCCGGGGGGGGCCGGGGGCACAATGAGCAGTTCTTC.

The gene calls are TRBV10-2 and TRBJ2-2; no reliable D call. Trimming took off 10 bases at V and 0 bases at J, with 15 bases between the two ends. The CDR3 runs 15 residues. The germline gives CDR1 WSHSY, CDR2 SAAADI. The DNA for the CDR3 is TGCGCCATTAGTGGGTTGAACTCGAACACCGGGGAGCTGTTTTTT. Protein: CAISGLNSNTGELFF.

This chain links TRBV6-5 with TRBJ1-2; D is perhaps TRBD1 (5 bases). The CDR3 runs 15 residues. Germline values: CDR1 MNHEY, CDR2 SVGAGI. Trimming took off 8 bases at V and 3 bases at J, with 19 bases between the two ends. DNA for the CDR3: TGTGCCAGCCGGGTGGGGGTTGACGGACACTATGGCTACACCTTC. Translation gives CASRVGVDGHYGYTF.

V gene TRBV24-1 combines with J gene TRBJ2-1; 9 bases agree with TRBD2. V trimming: 5 bases; J trimming: 7 bases; junction bases outside the gene matches: 8. The germline CDR1 and CDR2 sequences are KGHDR and SFDVKD. The CDR3 totals 15 residues. The CDR3 loop is CATSVAGGIRNEQFF. The CDR3 DNA is TGTGCCACCAGTGTCGCGGGAGGGATCCGTAATGAGCAGTTCTTC.

This clonotype showed up many times. This chain connects TRBV25-1 to TRBJ2-5, with 8 bases aligning to TRBD2. The germline CDR1 and CDR2 sequences are MGHDK and SYGVNS. V was clipped by 1 base and J by 3 bases; unmatched bases: 7. The CDR3 is made up of 16 amino acids. The CDR3 sequence: CASSEFRGGFKETQYF. DNA of the CDR3: TGTGCCAGCAGTGAATTTCGGGGGGGCTTCAAAGAGACCCAGTACTTC.

The V gene is TRBV15, the J gene TRBJ2-7; D unclear. Deletions cut 3 bases from V and 0 bases from J, with 9 bases between. The CDR3 is 14 amino acids. The V gene's germline CDR1 is LNHNV and CDR2 YYDKDF (reference sequence). CDR3 sequence reads: CATSRGIASYEQYF. The CDR3 region has the DNA TGTGCCACCAGCAGGGGGATAGCCTCCTACGAGCAGTACTTC.

This clonotype was counted between two and nine times. The CDR3 coding sequence is TGCGCCAGCAGCCAAGGGGCTAGCGGGTTCTACGAGCAGTACTTC. Translation gives CASSQGASGFYEQYF. V usage is TRBV4-1 and J usage is TRBJ2-7; 8 bases are shared with TRBD2. In germline, CDR1 is MGHRA, CDR2 YSYEKL. The length of the CDR3 is 15 residues. With 1 base clipped from V and 3 bases from J, the junction kept 5 bases outside the gene matches.

This clonotype was detected a few times. Here the CDR3 reads CASGTSGGGRETQYF. The CDR3 DNA is TGTGCCAGCGGGACTAGCGGGGGTGGGCGTGAGACCCAGTACTTC. The V and J genes are TRBV4-2 and TRBJ2-5, with 14 positions matching TRBD2. V gave up 8 bases and J gave up 5 bases; unmatched junction bases: 7. This CDR3 spans 15 amino acids. Germline V gene data show CDR1 as LGHNA and CDR2 as YNFKEQ.

This clonotype occurred many times. V gene TRBV5-6 combines with J gene TRBJ1-2, with TRBD1 matching over 8 bases. V shed 4 bases, J shed 3 bases, and the junction held 2 bases outside the gene matches. This CDR3 spans 13 amino acids. Germline-derived CDR1 and CDR2 are SGHDT and YYEEEE. The CDR3 nucleotides read TGTGCCAGCAGCCAGACAGGGGACTATGGCTACACCTTC. Its translation is CASSQTGDYGYTF.

This clonotype has just a few counts. This chain uses TRBV7-9 with TRBJ1-5, with 10 bases fitting TRBD1. Looked up from germline, CDR1 is SEHNR and CDR2 is FQNEAQ (reference sequence). V was pared by 5 bases and J by 6 bases, with 7 bases of the junction left unmatched. This CDR3 has 15 amino acids. CDR3 loop: CASSLDRGSAQPQHF. As DNA, the CDR3 is TGTGCCAGCAGCCTGGACAGGGGGTCGGCTCAGCCCCAGCATTTT.

This clonotype was observed a handful of times. This chain uses TRBV5-6 with TRBJ2-1; D gene uncertain. The V end lost 0 bases, the J end lost 8 bases, and 6 bases lay between the germline ends. The CDR3 totals 12 residues. Germline values: CDR1 SGHDT, CDR2 YYEEEE. CDR3 in DNA: TGTGCCAGCAGCTTGGGGGTGTATGAGCAGTTCTTC. Residues: CASSLGVYEQFF.

This clonotype was observed a handful of times. The chain combines TRBV12-3 or TRBV12-4 with TRBJ1-1; D remains ambiguous. The CDR3 is made up of 12 amino acids. Trimming pared 8 bases from V and 3 bases from J, leaving 10 bases between. DNA of the CDR3: TGTGCCAGCGGGAGAGGGCACACTGAAGCTTTCTTT. This gives the protein CASGRGHTEAFF.

The chain combines TRBV5-6 with TRBJ2-6, with TRBD1 matching 8 bases. Germline V lookup: CDR1 SGHDT, CDR2 YYEEEE. V was clipped by 3 bases and J by 4 bases; unmatched bases: 3. This CDR3 is 15 amino acids long. CDR3 DNA: TGTGCCAGCAGCTACAGGGGGGCCGGGGCCAACGTCCTGACTTTC. It yields the protein CASSYRGAGANVLTF.

The chain has TRBV20-1 and TRBJ1-5; 9 nucleotides agree with TRBD1. The V gene end was trimmed by 2 bases and the J gene end by 3 bases; junction bases not matched to a gene: 2. The CDR3 extends over 14 amino acids. The germline V gene has CDR1 DFQATT and CDR2 SNEGSKA (reference sequence). CDR3 coding DNA: TGCAGTGCTAGAACAGGGGGCGTCAATCAGCCCCAGCATTTT. Amino acid sequence: CSARTGGVNQPQHF.

This chain uses TRBV7-2 with TRBJ2-1; D could derive from TRBD1 or TRBD2 (6 bases each). The CDR3 spans 13 residues. Germline V gives CDR1 SGHTA, CDR2 FQGNSA. The V end lost 9 bases, the J end lost 6 bases, and 15 bases lay between the germline ends. The CDR3 nucleotides are TGTGCCAGTCCTACAGAGGGGGGCAATGAGCAGTTCTTC. It translates to CASPTEGGNEQFF.

CDR3 region: CASSLSGRGNTIYF. The CDR3 DNA is TGTGCCAGCAGTTTGTCAGGGCGAGGAAACACCATATATTTT. This rearrangement joins TRBV12-3 or TRBV12-4 to TRBJ1-3, with D tentatively TRBD1 (5 bases). This CDR3 has 14 residues. The germline V and J ends were trimmed by 3 bases and 4 bases, with 10 bases remaining between them.

V is TRBV9 and J is TRBJ2-6, with a weak D call TRBD1 (5 bases). Germline V gene data show CDR1 as SGDLS and CDR2 as YYNGEE. Between the trimmed V and J ends, which lost 4 bases and 4 bases, there was a span of 12 bases. The CDR3 loop spans 15 amino acids. CDR3 residues: CASSSPGIGANVLTF. In nucleotides, the CDR3 is TGTGCCAGCAGCTCCCCAGGGATAGGGGCCAACGTCCTGACTTTC.

The rearrangement joins TRBV5-1 to TRBJ2-5; 7 bases align to TRBD1. J was trimmed by 5 bases and V by 0 bases; bases with no gene match: 4. The CDR3 consists of 14 residues. The germline CDR1 and CDR2 sequences are SGHRS and YFSETQ. CDR3 DNA: TGCGCCAGCAGCTTGGAAGGGGGCCCTGAGACCCAGTACTTC. The encoded protein is CASSLEGGPETQYF.